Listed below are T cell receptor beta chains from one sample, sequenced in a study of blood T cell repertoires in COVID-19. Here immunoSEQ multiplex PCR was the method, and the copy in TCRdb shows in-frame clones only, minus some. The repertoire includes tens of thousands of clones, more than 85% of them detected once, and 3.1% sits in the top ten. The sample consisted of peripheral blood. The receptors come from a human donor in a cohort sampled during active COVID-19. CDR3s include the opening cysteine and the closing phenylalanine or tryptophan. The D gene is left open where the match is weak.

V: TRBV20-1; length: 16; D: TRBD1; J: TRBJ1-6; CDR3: CSASGDRGSYNSPLHF
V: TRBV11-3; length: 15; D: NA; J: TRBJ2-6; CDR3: CASSLSGVGANVLTF
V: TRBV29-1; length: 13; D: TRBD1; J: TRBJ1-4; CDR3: CSVDLTGDEKLFF
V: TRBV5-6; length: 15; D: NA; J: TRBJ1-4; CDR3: CASSPSPGRGEKLFF
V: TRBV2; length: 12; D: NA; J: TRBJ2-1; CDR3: CASSTAFGEQFF
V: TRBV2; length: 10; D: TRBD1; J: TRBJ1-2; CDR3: CASQGGGYTF
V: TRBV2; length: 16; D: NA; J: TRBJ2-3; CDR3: CASSDLRGSGRDTQYF
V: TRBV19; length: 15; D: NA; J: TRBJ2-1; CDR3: CASSPPERPHNEQFF
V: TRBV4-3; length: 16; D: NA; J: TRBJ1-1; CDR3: CASSREPGHLNTEAFF
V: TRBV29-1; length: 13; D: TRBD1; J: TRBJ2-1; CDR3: CSVEPGQGDEQFF
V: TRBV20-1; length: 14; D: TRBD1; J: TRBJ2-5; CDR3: CSASGAGGLETQYF
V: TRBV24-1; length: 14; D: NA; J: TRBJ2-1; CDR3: CATTASRDYNEQFF
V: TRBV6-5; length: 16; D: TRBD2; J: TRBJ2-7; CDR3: CASSYSGGRPSYEQYF
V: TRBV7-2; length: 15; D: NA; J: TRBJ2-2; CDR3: CASSSQGGNTGELFF
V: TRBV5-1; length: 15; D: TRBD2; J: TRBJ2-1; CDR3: CASSFTGGPGNEQFF
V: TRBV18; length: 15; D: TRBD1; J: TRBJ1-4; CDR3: CASSEPGTGGEKLFF
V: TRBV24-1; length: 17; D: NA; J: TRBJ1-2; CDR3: CATSGSGRVGTNYGYTF
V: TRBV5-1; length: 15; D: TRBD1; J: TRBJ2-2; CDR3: CASSPVAGGPGELFF
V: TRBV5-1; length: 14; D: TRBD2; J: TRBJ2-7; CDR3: CASRQLAGGNEQYF
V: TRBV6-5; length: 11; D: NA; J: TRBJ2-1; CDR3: CASSRYNEQFF
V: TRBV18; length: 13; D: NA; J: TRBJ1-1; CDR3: CASSPAGATEAFF
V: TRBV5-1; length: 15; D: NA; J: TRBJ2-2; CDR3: CASSNPGFLPGELFF
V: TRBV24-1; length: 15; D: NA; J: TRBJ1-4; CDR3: CATSDWGRWGEKLFF
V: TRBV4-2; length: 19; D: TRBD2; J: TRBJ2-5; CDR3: CASSRNIGTTKEGQETQYF
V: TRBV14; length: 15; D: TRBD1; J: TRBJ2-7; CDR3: CASSGRGQEFYEQYF
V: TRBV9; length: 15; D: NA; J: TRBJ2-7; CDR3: CASSVVGGDTYEQYF